Below, 5 T cell receptor beta chains from the same sample are listed, as sequenced in a study of CD8+CD57+ T cells in acquired aplastic anemia. Genomic DNA templated the TCR beta VDJ and CDR3 profiling. TCRdb re-analysed the reads in MiXCR, keeping a single row per CDR3 protein. The table shows around 400,000 distinct CDR3 sequences, with under 80% occurring only once. Source material: sorted CD4+, CD8+, or CD8+CD57+ T cells (not recorded which) from PBMCs. The receptor source for this set is a human donor in good health, serving as a control.

This clonotype was found many times. The chain has TRBV20-1 and TRBJ1-3; 10 nucleotides agree with TRBD1. Germline V gene sequence: CDR1 DFQATT, CDR2 SNEGSKA (reference sequence). The CDR3 is 14 amino acids. V lost 6 bases to trimming and J lost 2 bases; unmatched junction nucleotides: 4. DNA of the CDR3: TGCAGTGCCCGGACAGGGGGACCTGGAAACACCATATATTTT. This sequence encodes CSARTGGPGNTIYF.

V is TRBV7-2 and J is TRBJ1-1; 11 positions match TRBD1. The CDR3 is 15 amino acids. CDR1 SGHTA and CDR2 FQGNSA come from the germline V gene. The J segment lost 6 bases and the V segment lost 4 bases, leaving 7 bases of the junction unmatched. The CDR3 DNA reads TGTGCCAGCAGCTCACCGGGACAGGGGGTCGCTGAAGCTTTCTTT. Protein: CASSSPGQGVAEAFF.

This clonotype occurred many times. CDR3: CATSREWSLAETQYF. Here the CDR3 DNA reads TGTGCCACCAGCAGAGAATGGAGCCTGGCGGAGACCCAGTACTTC. V usage is TRBV15 and J usage is TRBJ2-5; D is unclear. Germline CDR1 reads LNHNV; CDR2 reads YYDKDF (reference sequence). V lost 0 bases to trimming and J lost 5 bases, with 13 bases between them. The CDR3 extends over 15 amino acids.

At least ten counts were recorded for this clonotype. The chain recombines TRBV12-3 or TRBV12-4 with TRBJ1-5; no clear D. This CDR3 comprises 12 residues. Trimming cost V 4 bases and J 6 bases, with 7 bases left between them. CDR3 sequence: CASSSLSQPQHF. In DNA form, the CDR3 reads TGTGCCAGCAGTTCGTTGTCTCAGCCCCAGCATTTT.

The chain combines TRBV12-3 or TRBV12-4 with TRBJ1-2; unclear D gene. The CDR3 is 13 amino acids. V was trimmed by 7 bases and J by 3 bases, leaving 12 bases between them. CDR3: CASTTRAHYGYTF. The CDR3 DNA is TGTGCCAGCACTACACGGGCCCACTATGGCTACACCTTC.